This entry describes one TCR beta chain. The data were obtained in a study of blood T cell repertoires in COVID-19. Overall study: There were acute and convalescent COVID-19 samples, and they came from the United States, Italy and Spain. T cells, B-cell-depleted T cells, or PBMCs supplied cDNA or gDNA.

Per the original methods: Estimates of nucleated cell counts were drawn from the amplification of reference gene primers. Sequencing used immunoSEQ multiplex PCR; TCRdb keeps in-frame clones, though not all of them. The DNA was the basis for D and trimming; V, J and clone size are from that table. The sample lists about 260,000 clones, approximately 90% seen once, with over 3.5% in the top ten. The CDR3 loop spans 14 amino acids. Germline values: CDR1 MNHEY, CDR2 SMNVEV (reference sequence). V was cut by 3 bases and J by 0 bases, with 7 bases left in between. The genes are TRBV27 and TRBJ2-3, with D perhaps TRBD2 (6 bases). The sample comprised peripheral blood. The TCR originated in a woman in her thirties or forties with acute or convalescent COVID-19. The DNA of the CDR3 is TGTGCCAGCAGTTTGGACTACAGCACAGATACGCAGTATTTT. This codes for CASSLDYSTDTQYF.